This entry features one T cell receptor (beta chain) sequence. Trimming removed 0 bases at V and 1 base at J, with 14 bases between. CDR3 length: 17 residues. TCRdb reprocessed the RT-PCR reads via MiXCR and lists one record per CDR3 protein. The data contain approximately 88,000 distinct CDR3 sequences, less than 5% of them seen just once; the ten biggest clones take up 2.6%. These data originate in a study of patients and donors after allogeneic stem cell transplantation. This sequence joins TRBV23-1 and TRBJ2-3; D is possibly TRBD1 (5 bases). TRBV23-1 is an open reading frame, and its role is uncertain. The sequence was collected from a human donor who was either an allogeneic HSCT recipient or a stem cell or donor lymphocyte infusion donor (not recorded which). It is not recorded whose cells these are; they may come from a transplant donor. Sequenced input: blood, either unsorted or a sorted T cell fraction (not recorded which). CDR3 loop: CASSQSVRAWGTDTQYF. CDR3 in DNA: TGCGCCAGCAGTCAATCGGTCAGGGCATGGGGCACAGATACGCAGTATTTT.